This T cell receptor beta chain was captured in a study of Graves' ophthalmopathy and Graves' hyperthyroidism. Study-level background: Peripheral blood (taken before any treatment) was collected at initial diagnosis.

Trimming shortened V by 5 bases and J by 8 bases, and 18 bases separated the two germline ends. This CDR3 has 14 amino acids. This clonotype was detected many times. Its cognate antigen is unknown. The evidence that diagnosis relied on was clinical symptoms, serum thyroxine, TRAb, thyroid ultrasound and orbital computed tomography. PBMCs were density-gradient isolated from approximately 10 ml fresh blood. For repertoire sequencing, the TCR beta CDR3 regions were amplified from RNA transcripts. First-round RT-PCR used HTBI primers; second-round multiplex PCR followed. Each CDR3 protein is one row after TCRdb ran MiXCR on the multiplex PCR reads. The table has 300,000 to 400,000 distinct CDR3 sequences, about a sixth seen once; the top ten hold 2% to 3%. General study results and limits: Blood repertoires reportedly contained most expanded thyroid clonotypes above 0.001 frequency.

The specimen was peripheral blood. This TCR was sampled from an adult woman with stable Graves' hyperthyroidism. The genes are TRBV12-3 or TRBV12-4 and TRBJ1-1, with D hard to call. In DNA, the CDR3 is TGTGCCAGCAGTCCAGGATTTTTCGAGTCAGAAGCTTTCTTT. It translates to CASSPGFFESEAFF.